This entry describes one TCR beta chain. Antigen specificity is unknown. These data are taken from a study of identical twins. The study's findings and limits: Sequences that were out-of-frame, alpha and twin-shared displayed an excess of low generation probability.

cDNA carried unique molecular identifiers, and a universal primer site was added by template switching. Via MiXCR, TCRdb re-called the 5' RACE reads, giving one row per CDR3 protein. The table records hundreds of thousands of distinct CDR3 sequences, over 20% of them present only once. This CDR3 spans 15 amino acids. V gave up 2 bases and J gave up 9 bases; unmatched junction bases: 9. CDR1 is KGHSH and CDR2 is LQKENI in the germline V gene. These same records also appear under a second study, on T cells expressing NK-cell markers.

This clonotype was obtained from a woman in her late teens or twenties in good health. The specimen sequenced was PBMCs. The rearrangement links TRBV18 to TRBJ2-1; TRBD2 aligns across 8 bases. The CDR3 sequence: CASSPGTRGKGEQFF. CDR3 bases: TGTGCCAGCTCACCAGGGACTAGAGGGAAGGGTGAGCAGTTCTTC.